The clone carrying this T cell receptor beta chain was detected once. As yet, its antigen is unknown. The data were obtained in a study of cytomegalovirus exposure and HLA in healthy donors. This PCR relied on a set of 60 Vbeta primers and 13 Jbeta primers. In the source study's methods: Counted up in a later analysis, unique TCR beta chains came to some 75 million, with about 9.9 million shared. Libraries were prepared by immunoSEQ multiplex PCR; TCRdb keeps only in-frame clonotypes and omits some of them. The V and J calls and the clone size are those of that table, but D and trimming were determined from the DNA. The table has roughly 190,000 clones, 75% to 85% seen once. Broader study findings: Relative to the roughly 690-donor mean, N-insertions were reportedly fewer in an Asian-associated ancestry cluster in a later analysis. Associated with cytomegalovirus, according to the listing, were approximately 160 TCR beta chains.

Germline trimming cut 8 bases from V and 5 bases from J; bases unmatched to any gene: 7. Germline CDR1 is SNHLY and CDR2 is FYNNEI. This CDR3 contains 14 residues. The receptor was derived from a woman in her 50s in good health and CMV-seronegative. The V and J genes are TRBV2 and TRBJ2-2; 8 nucleotides line up with TRBD1. What was sequenced was PBMCs. CDR3 region: CASRDRGWTGELFF. The CDR3 DNA reads TGTGCCAGCCGCGACAGGGGATGGACCGGGGAGCTGTTTTTT.